This TCR beta chain was sequenced in a study of blood T cell repertoires in COVID-19. Sequencing was performed with immunoSEQ multiplex PCR; in TCRdb, only in-frame clones are kept and a portion is missing. The sample holds about 250,000 clones, about 91% seen once. Trimming removed 10 bases at V and 6 bases at J, with 11 bases between. CDR3 length equals 11 residues. Enrolment of Seattle patients took place during active infection, and they were followed longitudinally. This chain connects TRBV12-3 or TRBV12-4 to TRBJ2-3, with a weak D call TRBD2 (5 bases). This receptor was obtained from a woman younger than 45 with COVID-19, enrolled during active disease. The sample taken for sequencing was peripheral blood. CDR3 amino acids: CAIRRGDTQYF. The CDR3 bases are TGTGCCATCAGACGAGGGGATACGCAGTATTTT.